The TCR beta chain described here comes from a study of beta chain features in type 1 diabetes. As for the study in general: Healthy donors resembled patients in age, gender and cell yields.

Study-wide results and limits: For type 1 diabetes patients, VDJ junctions showed fewer insertions and more deletions. The study found that naive, central memory and Treg TCRB repertoires appeared more similar in patients than in healthy donors.

The CDR3 has 16 residues. The V end was cut by 9 bases, the J end by 4 bases, with 23 bases between. Germline V gene sequence: CDR1 SGHNT, CDR2 YYREEE (reference sequence). Since all of the isolated RNA was reverse transcribed, expressed TCRB transcripts were what got sequenced. The table came from immunoSEQ multiplex PCR; TCRdb's copy has only in-frame clones and leaves some out. The table records 450,000 or so clones, more than 9.5% of them present only once. This clone was seen a few times. Antigen specificity is unknown. The V gene is TRBV5-4, the J gene TRBJ2-1, with D tentatively TRBD1 or TRBD2 (5 bases each). The source is a woman under 30 in good health. The sequencing input was naive CD4+ T cells from blood. The CDR3 DNA reads as TGTGCCACTGGCCCCGGGACCATTCTATCATACAATGAGCAGTTCTTC. Protein sequence: CATGPGTILSYNEQFF.